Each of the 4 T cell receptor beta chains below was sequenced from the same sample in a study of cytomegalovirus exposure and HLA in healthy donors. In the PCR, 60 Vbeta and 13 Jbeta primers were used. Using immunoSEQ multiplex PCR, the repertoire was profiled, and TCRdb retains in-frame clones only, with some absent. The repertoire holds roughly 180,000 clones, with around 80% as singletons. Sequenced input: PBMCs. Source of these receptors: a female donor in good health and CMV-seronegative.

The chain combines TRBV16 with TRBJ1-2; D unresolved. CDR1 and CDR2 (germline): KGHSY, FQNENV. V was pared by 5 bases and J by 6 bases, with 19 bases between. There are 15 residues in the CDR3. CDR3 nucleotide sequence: TGTGCCAGCAGCTCCCGGAGTGGAGGGATTGATGGCTACACCTTC. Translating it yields CASSSRSGGIDGYTF. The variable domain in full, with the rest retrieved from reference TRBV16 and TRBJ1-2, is GEEVAQTPKHLVRGEGQKAKLYCAPIKGHSYVFWYQQVLKNEFKFLISFQNENVFDETGMPKERFSAKCLPNSPCSLEIQATKLEDSAVYFCASSSRSGGIDGYTFGSGTRLTVV.

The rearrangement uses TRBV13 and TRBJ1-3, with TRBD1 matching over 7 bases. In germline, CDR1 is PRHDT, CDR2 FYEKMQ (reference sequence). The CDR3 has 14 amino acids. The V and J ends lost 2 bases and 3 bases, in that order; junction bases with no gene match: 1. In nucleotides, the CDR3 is TGTGCCAGCAGCTTACAGGGGGGTGGAAACACCATATATTTT. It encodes CASSLQGGGNTIYF.

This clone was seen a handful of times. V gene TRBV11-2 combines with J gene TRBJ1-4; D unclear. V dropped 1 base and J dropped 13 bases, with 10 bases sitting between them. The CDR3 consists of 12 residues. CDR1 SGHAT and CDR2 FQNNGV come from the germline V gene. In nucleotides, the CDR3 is TGTGCCAGCAGCTTAGTAGGGAGGCGACTGTTTTTT. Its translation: CASSLVGRRLFF.

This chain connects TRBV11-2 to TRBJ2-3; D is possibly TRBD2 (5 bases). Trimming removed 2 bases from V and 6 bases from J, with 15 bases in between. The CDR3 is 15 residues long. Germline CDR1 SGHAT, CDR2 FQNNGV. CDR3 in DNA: TGTGCCAGCAGCTTACGAGGGAGATCCATGGATACGCAGTATTTT. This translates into CASSLRGRSMDTQYF.